This TCR beta chain derives from a study of T cell responses to AZD1222 COVID-19 vaccine. At the level of the study: Combined were second doses at about 4 or about 12 weeks.

Libraries were prepared by immunoSEQ multiplex PCR; TCRdb keeps only in-frame clonotypes and omits some of them. The data show just over 150,000 clones, about nine tenths seen once. Regarding the study as a whole: In a largely white British group with more females than males, clonal diversity was possibly underestimated. Spike-specific TCR depth and breadth grew after two AZD1222 doses.

Of note for this clone: Its antigen remains unidentified.

The CDR3 length is 19 residues. J was trimmed by 3 bases and V by 1 base; bases with no gene match: 15. Germline CDR1 reads KGHDR; CDR2 reads SFDVKD. The rearrangement joins TRBV24-1 to TRBJ1-1; 8 nucleotides line up with TRBD1. Material: peripheral blood, obtained on day 0 of AZD1222 vaccination. The origin of this receptor is an adult in good health. The CDR3 DNA follows: TGTGCCACCAGTGATTTCTCCCCCCTAAAGACAGGGGAGGACACTGAAGCTTTCTTT. Protein product: CATSDFSPLKTGEDTEAFF.